The clone carrying this T cell receptor (beta chain) is labeled medium-sized. No cell fractionation was done, so the repertoire covers all unsorted peripheral blood T cells. The CDR3 runs 14 residues. V gave up 1 base and J gave up 6 bases; unmatched junction bases: 3. The germline V gene encodes CDR1 LGHDT and CDR2 YNNKEL (reference sequence). These data originate in a study of HIV-infected patients and healthy controls. Around 450 ng RNA was reverse transcribed with alpha and beta constant-region primers. Separate chain-specific third strand synthesis with multiplexing indices produced the alpha and beta libraries. TCRdb reanalysed the 5' RACE reads using MiXCR and keeps one entry per CDR3 protein. This table has over 15,000 distinct CDR3 sequences, about 8.3% appearing once.

The chain couples TRBV3-1 to TRBJ1-5; 7 nucleotides agree with TRBD1. The clonotype was recovered from an adult in good health. The sequencing sample was made of blood. CDR3 DNA: TGTGCCAGCAGCCAAGGGACAGGCGGTCAGCCCCAGCATTTT. This gives the protein CASSQGTGGQPQHF. The full variable domain, rest sourced from reference TRBV3-1 and TRBJ1-5, is DTAVSQTPKYLVTQMGNDKSIKCEQNLGHDTMYWYKQDSKKFLKIMFSYNNKELIINETVPNRFSPKSPDKAHLNLHINSLELGDSAVYFCASSQGTGGQPQHFGDGTRLSIL.